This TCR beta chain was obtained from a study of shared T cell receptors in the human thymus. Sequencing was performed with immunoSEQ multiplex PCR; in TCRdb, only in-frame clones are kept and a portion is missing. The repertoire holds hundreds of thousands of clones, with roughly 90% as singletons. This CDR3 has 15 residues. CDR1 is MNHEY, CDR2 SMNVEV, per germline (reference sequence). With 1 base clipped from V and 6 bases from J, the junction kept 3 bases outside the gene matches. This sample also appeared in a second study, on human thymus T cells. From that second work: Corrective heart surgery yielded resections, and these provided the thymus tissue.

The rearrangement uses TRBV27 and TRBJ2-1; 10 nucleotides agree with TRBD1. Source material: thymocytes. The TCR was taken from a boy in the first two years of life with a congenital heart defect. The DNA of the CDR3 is TGTGCCAGCAGTTTATGGGACAGGGGACGCAATGAGCAGTTCTTC. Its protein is CASSLWDRGRNEQFF.